This is a list of T cell receptor beta chains from one sample in a study of CD8+ T cells in alopecia areata. Sequencing was performed with immunoSEQ multiplex PCR; in TCRdb, only in-frame clones are kept and a portion is missing. This table holds about 160,000 clones, 55% to 75% found once. The source material was CD4+ T cells sorted from blood, sampled at week 4, from a patient treated with tofacitinib. The receptor set was obtained from a human donor with alopecia areata. Both conserved end residues are part of each CDR3. D genes are given only for firm matches. For some rows the clone size is stated as once, few or many, or as a class when expanded; others skip it.

CASSSTGQGWQETQYF,TGTGCCAGCAGCTCAACCGGACAGGGGTGGCAAGAGACCCAGTACTTC,-,TRBV5-4,TRBJ2-5,TRBD1,16
CASSLGGDTQYF,TGCGCCAGCAGCTTGGGTGGAGATACGCAGTATTTT,-,TRBV5-1,TRBJ2-3,-,12
CASSSTDRDLRPQHF,TGTGCCAGCAGTTCAACGGACAGGGACCTTCGGCCCCAGCATTTT,-,TRBV6-5,TRBJ1-5,TRBD1,15
CAWEKDRTEAFF,TGTGCCTGGGAAAAGGATCGCACTGAAGCTTTCTTT,-,TRBV30,TRBJ1-1,-,12
CASSLGWETQYF,TGTGCCAGCAGTTTGGGGTGGGAGACCCAGTACTTC,once,TRBV5-4,TRBJ2-5,-,12
CAWSVLQGWSYTF,TGTGCCTGGAGTGTACTTCAGGGTTGGAGCTACACCTTC,-,TRBV30,TRBJ1-2,-,13
CASGWGGYEQYF,TGTGCCTCGGGATGGGGGGGCTACGAGCAGTACTTC,-,TRBV30,TRBJ2-7,TRBD2,12
CASHPGVSYEQYF,TGTGCCAGTCACCCAGGGGTCTCCTACGAGCAGTACTTC,few,TRBV10-3,TRBJ2-7,-,13
CAWRAAYNSPLHF,TGTGCCTGGAGGGCGGCTTATAATTCACCCCTCCACTTT,-,TRBV30,TRBJ1-6,-,13
CASGRVESKKTQYF,TGTGCCAGCGGAAGGGTAGAATCCAAAAAGACCCAGTACTTC,few,TRBV27,TRBJ2-5,-,14
CASSLELASYNEQFF,TGCGCCAGCAGCTTGGAACTAGCGTCCTACAATGAGCAGTTCTTC,few,TRBV5-1,TRBJ2-1,TRBD2,15
CASSENGGGGRGETQYF,TGTGCCAGCAGTGAAAATGGTGGAGGGGGGCGAGGAGAGACCCAGTACTTC,-,TRBV25-1,TRBJ2-5,-,17
CASREYGELFF,TGCGCCAGCAGGGAGTACGGGGAGCTGTTTTTT,once,TRBV5-1,TRBJ2-2,-,11
CAWNTGTGTEAFF,TGTGCCTGGAACACCGGGACAGGAACTGAAGCTTTCTTT,-,TRBV30,TRBJ1-1,TRBD1,13
CASSLGRGISSYNSPLHF,TGTGCCAGCAGCTTAGGACGGGGGATCAGCTCCTATAATTCACCCCTCCACTTT,-,TRBV7-2,TRBJ1-6,-,18
CASSLGLKPLHF,TGTGCCAGCAGCTTAGGTCTTAAACCCCTCCACTTT,-,TRBV7-2,TRBJ1-6,-,12
CASSPQLSGISETQYF,TGTGCCAGCTCACCACAGCTCTCCGGGATATCGGAGACCCAGTACTTC,-,TRBV18,TRBJ2-5,-,16
CASSLQGVTEAFF,TGCGCCAGCAGCTTGCAGGGTGTCACTGAAGCTTTCTTT,few,TRBV5-1,TRBJ1-1,-,13
CSVDLGRENTEAFF,TGCAGCGTTGATTTGGGGCGCGAGAACACTGAAGCTTTCTTT,-,TRBV29-1,TRBJ1-1,-,14
CSVEAGTDTQYF,TGCAGCGTTGAGGCAGGAACAGATACGCAGTATTTT,-,TRBV29-1,TRBJ2-3,-,12
CAWSHRTRAAFF,TGTGCCTGGAGTCATCGGACAAGGGCAGCTTTCTTT,once,TRBV30,TRBJ1-1,-,12
CAWGRGSYEQYF,TGTGCCTGGGGACGGGGATCCTACGAGCAGTACTTC,-,TRBV30,TRBJ2-7,-,12
CASSLSHFQETQYF,TGTGCCAGCAGCTTATCTCACTTCCAAGAGACCCAGTACTTC,-,TRBV7-2,TRBJ2-5,-,14
CAIGGGTGAYEQYF,TGTGCCATCGGAGGGGGGACAGGGGCCTACGAGCAGTACTTC,-,TRBV10-3,TRBJ2-7,TRBD1,14
CASSLTGRSETQYF,TGCGCCAGCAGCCTAACGGGGAGGTCAGAGACCCAGTACTTC,few,TRBV5-1,TRBJ2-5,-,14
CASSLAFRSYEQYF,TGTGCCAGCAGCTTAGCGTTTCGCTCCTACGAGCAGTACTTC,-,TRBV7-2,TRBJ2-7,-,14
CASSLGQTIYGYTF,TGTGCCAGCAGCTTGGGACAGACAATCTATGGCTACACCTTC,-,TRBV7-2,TRBJ1-2,TRBD1,14
CATSRDNYGYTF,TGTGCCACCAGCAGAGATAACTATGGCTACACCTTC,once,TRBV15,TRBJ1-2,-,12
CAWTAKETQYF,TGTGCCTGGACGGCTAAAGAGACCCAGTACTTC,once,TRBV30,TRBJ2-5,-,11
CAWSVLNEQYF,TGTGCCTGGAGTGTACTTAACGAGCAGTACTTC,-,TRBV30,TRBJ2-7,-,11
CSVRSSQETQYF,TGCAGCGTGAGATCGTCCCAAGAGACCCAGTACTTC,-,TRBV29-1,TRBJ2-5,-,12
CAWSPRGEQYF,TGTGCCTGGAGTCCCAGGGGCGAGCAGTACTTC,-,TRBV30,TRBJ2-7,-,11
CSVGGEYEQYF,TGCAGCGTTGGGGGTGAATACGAGCAGTACTTC,-,TRBV29-1,TRBJ2-7,-,11
CASGLGQYEQYF,TGTGCTAGTGGTCTAGGACAGTACGAGCAGTACTTC,-,TRBV12-5,TRBJ2-7,-,12
CSVEVSSGANVLTF,TGCAGCGTTGAAGTAAGCTCTGGGGCCAACGTCCTGACTTTC,few,TRBV29-1,TRBJ2-6,-,14
CSVGKGSFDNTEAFF,TGCAGCGTCGGCAAGGGGTCCTTCGATAACACTGAAGCTTTCTTT,-,TRBV29-1,TRBJ1-1,-,15
CSARGNTEAFF,TGCAGTGCTAGAGGGAACACTGAAGCTTTCTTT,-,TRBV20-1,TRBJ1-1,-,11
CASSAGGLAGFQETQYF,TGTGCCAGCAGCGCAGGAGGACTAGCGGGGTTTCAAGAGACCCAGTACTTC,once,TRBV9,TRBJ2-5,TRBD2,17
CASSGLAGAMTDTQYF,TGTGCCAGCAGTGGGTTAGCGGGGGCCATGACAGATACGCAGTATTTT,-,TRBV27,TRBJ2-3,TRBD2,16
CASSLGQGWGETQYF,TGTGCCAGCAGCCTCGGACAGGGGTGGGGGGAGACCCAGTACTTC,few,TRBV6-5,TRBJ2-5,TRBD1,15
CASMLGSQETQYF,TGCGCCAGCATGCTCGGCTCCCAAGAGACCCAGTACTTC,-,TRBV5-1,TRBJ2-5,-,13